Listed below are T cell receptor beta chains from one sample, sequenced in a study of response to subunit inactivated influenza vaccine. TCRdb re-derived calls from the RT-PCR reads in MiXCR, one entry per CDR3 protein. The sample includes 430,000 or so distinct CDR3 sequences, 9.5% to 13% of them seen just once. Here the sequenced sample was PBMCs from blood, taken 45 days after vaccination. Source of these receptors: a man in his fifties who received an inactivated influenza vaccine. CDR3s include the opening cysteine and the closing phenylalanine or tryptophan. Clone size, where shown, is once, few, many, or a class for clones that have expanded.

v_gene,j_gene,abundance,CDR3aa
TRBV7-9,TRBJ2-1,.,CASSFVLAGFDEQFF
TRBV20-1,TRBJ2-7,.,CSAVVGASNEQYF
TRBV7-9,TRBJ2-7,few,CASSSRRVHEQYF
TRBV6-1,TRBJ1-1,.,CASSIGTGNTEAFF
TRBV12-3/TRBV12-4,TRBJ2-7,few,CASSRSEGTISYEQYF
TRBV11-1,TRBJ2-1,few,CASSLMAGGIYNEQFF
TRBV12-3/TRBV12-4,TRBJ1-1,few,CASSLRSFRNTEAFF
TRBV4-3,TRBJ2-5,.,CASSARGGETQYF
TRBV12-3/TRBV12-4,TRBJ2-7,.,CASSPTVVSRGEQYF
TRBV29-1,TRBJ1-1,many,CSVDRHQNTEAFF
TRBV12-3/TRBV12-4,TRBJ1-1,many,CASSRGQGGAEAFF
TRBV5-1,TRBJ2-6,few,CASTRGQGAYGANVLTF
TRBV7-9,TRBJ2-7,.,CASSLGVVTEQYF
TRBV4-2,TRBJ2-7,.,CASSQDLSSGALSYEQYF
TRBV7-2,TRBJ2-7,many,CASSPGTGPYEQYF
TRBV6-2/TRBV6-3,TRBJ2-2,many,CASTRGDGELFF
TRBV28,TRBJ2-1,few,CASAHNEQFF
TRBV7-2,TRBJ2-5,.,CASSLTLTSGRQETQYF
TRBV20-1,TRBJ2-2,.,CSASRSGFGTGELFF
TRBV9,TRBJ1-1,.,CASSVVKGQNTEAFF
TRBV10-1,TRBJ2-7,many,CASSPGQGRGYEQYF
TRBV4-2,TRBJ1-6,few,CASSQDRGGFRSPLHF
TRBV10-3,TRBJ1-5,many,CAIATGGQPQHF
TRBV13,TRBJ2-2,.,CASSLEYPGNTGELFF